These 10 T cell receptor beta chains came from one sample sequenced in a study of long-term antiretroviral therapy in people with HIV. The assay used was immunoSEQ (version v3.0), run at survey level. Sequencing was performed with immunoSEQ multiplex PCR; in TCRdb, only in-frame clones are kept and a portion is missing. The data contain roughly 28,000 clones, 95% of them seen just once; the ten biggest clones take up around 7.9%. Sequenced material: unsorted PBMCs, taken 5.3 years after starting antiretroviral therapy. These receptors came from a man aged 30 to 39 with HIV.

This sequence joins TRBV27 and TRBJ2-7; tentative D call: TRBD1 (5 bases). CDR1 MNHEY and CDR2 SMNVEV come from the germline V gene (reference sequence). The CDR3 sequence is 14 residues long. V gave up 5 bases and J gave up 2 bases, with 13 bases separating them. CDR3 residues: CASSPEQDTYEQYF. The CDR3 DNA reads TGTGCCAGCAGTCCAGAACAGGATACCTACGAGCAGTACTTC.

The chain combines TRBV4-2 with TRBJ2-3; 8 nucleotides line up with TRBD2. This CDR3 is built from 15 residues. Trimming removed 0 bases from V and 6 bases from J; junction bases left unmatched: 5. Germline V lookup: CDR1 LGHNA, CDR2 YNFKEQ. This CDR3 is CASSQDRGGPDTQYF. The CDR3 DNA reads TGTGCCAGCAGCCAAGATCGGGGGGGCCCCGATACGCAGTATTTT.

The chain links TRBV27 to TRBJ1-5; weak D call: TRBD1 (5 bases). CDR1 is MNHEY, CDR2 SMNVEV, per germline (reference sequence). The CDR3 covers 15 residues. Trimming cost V 2 bases and J 6 bases, with 14 bases left between them. The CDR3 spells CASSLRMGGGQPQHF. CDR3 sequence (DNA): TGTGCCAGCAGTTTAAGGATGGGGGGGGGTCAGCCCCAGCATTTT.

This clone rates as large. The chain carries TRBV21-1 and TRBJ2-7; no check of the table's D call, TRBD2, against the DNA was made. TRBV21-1 is a pseudogene. The CDR3 consists of 19 residues. The CDR3 loop reads CASSKESITGTSVGYEQYF. The CDR3 nucleotides read TGTGCCAGCAGCAAAGAGTCTATCACCGGGACTAGCGTCGGCTACGAGCAGTACTTC.

V gene TRBV9 combines with J gene TRBJ2-1; 15 nucleotides align to TRBD2. V was clipped by 3 bases and J by 6 bases; unmatched bases: 1. The CDR3 contains 15 residues. The germline V gene encodes CDR1 SGDLS and CDR2 YYNGEE. DNA of the CDR3: TGTGCCAGCAGCGCGGGACTAGCGGGGGGCAATGAGCAGTTCTTC. This gives the protein CASSAGLAGGNEQFF. Together with reference TRBV9 and TRBJ2-1, the CDR3 gives the full variable domain: DSGVTQTPKHLITATGQRVTLRCSPRSGDLSVYWYQQSLDQGLQFLIQYYNGEERAKGNILERFSAQQFPDLHSELNLSSLELGDSALYFCASSAGLAGGNEQFFGPGTRLTVL.

The chain combines TRBV25-1 with TRBJ1-1; 10 positions agree with TRBD1. Germline CDR1 reads MGHDK; CDR2 reads SYGVNS. Unmatched junction bases numbered 1, after V lost 3 bases and J lost 0 bases. The CDR3 has 15 residues. CDR3 sequence: CASSEDRGMNTEAFF. The CDR3 DNA sequence: TGTGCCAGCAGTGAGGACAGGGGGATGAACACTGAAGCTTTCTTT.

The chain employs TRBV13 and TRBJ1-2, with 9 nucleotides matching TRBD1. The junction had 5 bases not matched to a gene; V was cut back by 5 bases and J by 1 base. Germline values: CDR1 PRHDT, CDR2 FYEKMQ (reference sequence). CDR3 length: 15 residues. CDR3 protein: CASSPKTGGNYGYTF. Written as DNA, the CDR3 is TGTGCCAGCAGCCCCAAGACAGGGGGTAACTATGGCTACACCTTC.

This clone was seen a few times. This rearrangement joins TRBV5-4 to TRBJ2-7; weak D call: TRBD1 (6 bases). The V gene lost 3 bases and the J gene lost 5 bases, with 15 bases spanning the gap. CDR1 and CDR2 from the germline V gene are SGHNT and YYREEE (reference sequence). The CDR3 is made up of 14 amino acids. CDR3 protein: CASSSPTGIHEQYF. In nucleotides, the CDR3 is TGTGCCAGCAGCTCACCCACAGGGATCCACGAGCAGTACTTC.

This chain connects TRBV29-1 to TRBJ2-7; the D gene is possibly TRBD2 (6 bases). The V gene's germline CDR1 is SQVTM and CDR2 ANQGSEA. The CDR3 has 12 amino acids. V was trimmed by 7 bases and J by 7 bases, leaving 17 bases between them. CDR3 protein: CSAPEEGGEQYF. The CDR3 coding sequence is TGCAGCGCCCCAGAGGAGGGAGGAGAGCAGTACTTC.

The V call is TRBV7-9, the J call TRBJ1-1; D not resolved. The CDR3 length is 15 residues. V lost 4 bases and J 0 bases, leaving 12 bases between the germline ends. Germline values: CDR1 SEHNR, CDR2 FQNEAQ (reference sequence). CDR3 bases: TGTGCCAGCAGCTCTTCCAGTGCCCTGAACACTGAAGCTTTCTTT. The encoded protein is CASSSSSALNTEAFF.